Listed below are T cell receptor beta chains from one sample, sequenced in a study of T cells in localized non-small cell lung cancer. This table comes from immunoSEQ multiplex PCR, and its TCRdb copy is limited to in-frame clones, with some not included. The sample lists roughly 1,800 clones; approximately 26% were seen once. The sequenced sample was normal lung tissue next to the tumor, obtained before any cancer treatment. The receptors were gathered from a female donor older than 55 with stage I lung adenocarcinoma. Both conserved end residues are part of each CDR3. The order of the fields is D gene, J gene, clone size, V gene, CDR3 protein, CDR3 DNA. A D gene is named only where the DNA matches it firmly. Expanded clones are given a class, and other clones once, few, many or no size at all.

>.|TRBJ1-5|.|TRBV6-8
CASTTWAIGNQPQHF
TGTGCCAGCACCACTTGGGCCATCGGCAATCAGCCCCAGCATTTT
>TRBD1|TRBJ1-2|.|TRBV9
CASSVGDRSYGYTF
TGTGCCAGCAGCGTAGGGGACAGGTCCTATGGCTACACCTTC
>TRBD2|TRBJ2-5|few|TRBV15
CATSRGRLAGGVETQYF
TGTGCCACCAGCAGAGGACGACTAGCGGGAGGGGTTGAGACCCAGTACTTC
>.|TRBJ1-1|.|TRBV7-2
CASSGDLNTEAFF
TGTGCCAGCAGCGGCGACTTGAACACTGAAGCTTTCTTT
>.|TRBJ2-1|.|TRBV23-1
CASSQERGGAPHSEQFF
TGCGCCAGCAGCCAAGAAAGGGGCGGGGCTCCCCACAGTGAGCAGTTCTTC
>.|TRBJ2-4|.|TRBV9
CASSGSKPIQYF
TGTGCCAGCAGTGGGTCTAAACCCATTCAGTACTTC
>.|TRBJ1-2|.|TRBV30
CAWTPGSTYYGYTF
TGTGCCTGGACCCCCGGGTCCACTTACTATGGCTACACCTTC
>TRBD2|TRBJ2-5|large|TRBV18
CASSQGLGETQYF
TGTGCCAGCTCCCAGGGACTAGGAGAGACCCAGTACTTC
>.|TRBJ1-1|few|TRBV19
CASTTRQGTQTLKAFF
TGTGCCAGTACCACCCGCCAAGGGACCCAAACACTGAAGGCTTTCTTT
>.|TRBJ2-7|few|TRBV28
CASSSTVYEQYF
TGTGCCAGCAGTTCGACAGTGTACGAGCAGTACTTC
>.|TRBJ1-1|.|TRBV10-2
CASSNTPTEAFF
TGCGCCAGCTCTAATACTCCGACTGAAGCTTTCTTT
>.|TRBJ2-1|.|TRBV11-3
CASSSTGAVLANNEQFF
TGTGCCAGCAGCTCGACAGGCGCTGTACTGGCAAACAATGAGCAGTTCTTC
>TRBD1|TRBJ2-7|.|TRBV28
CASNRLTGGSEQYF
TGTGCCAGCAATAGACTGACAGGGGGAAGCGAGCAGTACTTC
>TRBD1|TRBJ1-2|.|TRBV6-8
CASSQRRQGSGYTF
TGTGCCAGCAGTCAGCGTCGACAGGGCTCTGGCTACACCTTC
>TRBD1|TRBJ1-4|.|TRBV11-3
CASSLGGTGGEKLFF
TGTGCCAGCAGCTTAGGGGGGACAGGGGGCGAAAAACTGTTTTTT
>.|TRBJ2-5|.|TRBV12-5
CASGLAVQETQYF
TGTGCTAGTGGTTTGGCGGTCCAAGAGACCCAGTACTTC
>.|TRBJ2-7|.|TRBV19
CASSISGYEQYF
TGTGCCAGTAGTATAAGCGGCTACGAGCAGTACTTC